This T cell receptor beta chain was observed in a study of shared clonotypes between healthy human individuals. The table came from immunoSEQ multiplex PCR; TCRdb's copy has only in-frame clones and leaves some out. The sample holds around 700,000 clones, 72% seen once. Germline V gene sequence: CDR1 KGHSH, CDR2 LQKENI. CDR3 size: 14 residues. Trimming removed 0 bases from V and 9 bases from J; junction bases left unmatched: 7. The chain uses TRBV18 and TRBJ2-7, with 8 bases that match TRBD1. Sequencing was done on a sample of memory CD4+ T cells sorted from blood. Subset of the sample: CD45RA-negative fraction. The TCR sequence derives from a woman aged 30 to 39 in good health. CDR3 DNA sequence: TGTGCCAGCTCACCACCGGTCCAGGGGGCTAGGCAGTACTTC. Amino acid sequence: CASSPPVQGARQYF.